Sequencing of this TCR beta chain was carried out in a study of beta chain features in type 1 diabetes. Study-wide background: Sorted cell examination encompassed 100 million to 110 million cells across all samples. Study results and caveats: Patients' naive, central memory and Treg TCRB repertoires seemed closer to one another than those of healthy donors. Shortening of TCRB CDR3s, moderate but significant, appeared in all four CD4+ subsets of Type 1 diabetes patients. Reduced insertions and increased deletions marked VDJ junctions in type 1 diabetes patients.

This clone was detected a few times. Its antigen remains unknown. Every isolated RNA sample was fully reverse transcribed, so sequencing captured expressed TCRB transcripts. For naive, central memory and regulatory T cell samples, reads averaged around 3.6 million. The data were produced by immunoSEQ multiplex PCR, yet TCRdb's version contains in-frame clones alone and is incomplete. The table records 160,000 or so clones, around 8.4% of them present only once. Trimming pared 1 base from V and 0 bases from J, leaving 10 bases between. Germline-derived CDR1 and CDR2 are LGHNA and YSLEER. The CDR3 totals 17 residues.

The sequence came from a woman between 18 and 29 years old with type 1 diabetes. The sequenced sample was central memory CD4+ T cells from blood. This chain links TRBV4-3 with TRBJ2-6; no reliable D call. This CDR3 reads CASSQGTVFSGANVLTF. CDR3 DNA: TGCGCCAGCAGCCAAGGAACGGTTTTCTCTGGGGCCAACGTCCTGACTTTC.